This T cell receptor beta chain was documented in a study of blood T cell repertoires in COVID-19. Overall study context: COVID-19 samples collected from the United States, Italy and Spain covered acute and convalescent phases. PBMCs, B-cell-depleted T cells, or T cells were the source of the cDNA or gDNA that made up the material.

CDR1 is SGHTA, CDR2 FQGNSA, per germline. Trimming removed 1 base from V and 0 bases from J, with 7 bases in between. The CDR3 sequence is 16 residues long. Sequencing was performed with immunoSEQ multiplex PCR; in TCRdb, only in-frame clones are kept and a portion is missing. The sample carries 90,000 or so clones, around nine tenths recorded once. What was sequenced was peripheral blood. The genes are TRBV7-2 and TRBJ1-6; D remains unclear. The receptor was derived from a man older than 75 with acute or convalescent COVID-19. CDR3 protein: CASSLGFSSYNSPLHF. DNA of the CDR3: TGTGCCAGCAGCTTAGGTTTTAGCTCCTATAATTCACCCCTCCACTTT.